The subject of this entry is one T cell receptor (beta chain). Antigen specificity is unknown. V lost 0 bases and J lost 8, with 7 bases in between. The CDR3 covers 13 residues. CDR1 and CDR2 (germline): SGHDN, FVKESK. The record originates from a study of cytomegalovirus exposure and HLA in healthy donors. The PCR had 60 Vbeta and 13 Jbeta primers. Sequencing used immunoSEQ multiplex PCR; TCRdb keeps in-frame clones, though not all of them. The sample comprises 200,000 to 250,000 clones, roughly 83% of which are singletons, and roughly 1.5% rests with the top ten. Study conclusions and caveats: A later analysis by the authors found several of the most significant clusters apparently linked to common viral pathogens. The authors enumerated under 200 TCR beta chains as linked to cytomegalovirus.

The chain has TRBV14 and TRBJ1-4; D call uncertain. Sequenced material: PBMCs. This TCR was recovered from a girl aged 5 to 17 in good health and CMV-seronegative. The CDR3 bases are TGTGCCAGCAGCCAAGATCTTCGGGAAAAACTGTTTTTT. As protein: CASSQDLREKLFF. Full variable domain (missing parts from reference TRBV14 and TRBJ1-4): EAGVTQFPSHSVIEKGQTVTLRCDPISGHDNLYWYRRVMGKEIKFLLHFVKESKQDESGMPNNRFLAERTGGTYSTLKVQPAELEDSGVYFCASSQDLREKLFFGSGTQLSVL.